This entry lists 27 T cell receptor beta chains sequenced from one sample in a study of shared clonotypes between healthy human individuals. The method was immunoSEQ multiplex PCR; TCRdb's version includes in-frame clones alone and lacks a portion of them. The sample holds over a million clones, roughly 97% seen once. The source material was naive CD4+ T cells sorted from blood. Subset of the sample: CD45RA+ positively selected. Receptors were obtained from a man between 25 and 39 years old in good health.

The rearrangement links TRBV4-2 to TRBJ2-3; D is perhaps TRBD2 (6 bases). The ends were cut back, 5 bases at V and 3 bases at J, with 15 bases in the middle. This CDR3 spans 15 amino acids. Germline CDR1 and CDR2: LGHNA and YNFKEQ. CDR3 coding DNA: TGTGCCAGCAGCTTTTTCGGGAGTAGGACAGATACGCAGTATTTT. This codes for CASSFFGSRTDTQYF.

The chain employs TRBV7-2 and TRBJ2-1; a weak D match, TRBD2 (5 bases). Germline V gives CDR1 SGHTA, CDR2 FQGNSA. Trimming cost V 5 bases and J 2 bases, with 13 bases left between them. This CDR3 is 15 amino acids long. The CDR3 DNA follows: TGTGCCAGCAGCCCAGGACTGAGGGCCTACAATGAGCAGTTCTTC. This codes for CASSPGLRAYNEQFF.

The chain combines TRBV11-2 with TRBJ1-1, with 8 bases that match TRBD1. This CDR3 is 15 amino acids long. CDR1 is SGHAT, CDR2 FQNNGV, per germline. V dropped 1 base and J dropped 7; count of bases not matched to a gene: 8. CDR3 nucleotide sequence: TGTGCCAGCAGCTTAGTGGCCAGGGGGCGGAGTGAAGCTTTCTTT. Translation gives CASSLVARGRSEAFF.

CDR3 in amino acids: CASSRDSMNTEAFF. The CDR3 DNA is TGTGCCAGCAGCCGGGACTCCATGAACACTGAAGCTTTCTTT. V is TRBV5-8 and J is TRBJ1-1; D is perhaps TRBD1 (5 bases). CDR1 and CDR2 (germline): SGHTS, YDEGEE. The CDR3 runs 14 residues. The V gene lost 4 bases and the J gene lost 0 bases, with 10 bases spanning the gap. The variable domain in full, with the rest retrieved from reference TRBV5-8 and TRBJ1-1, is EAGVTQSPTHLIKTRGQQATLRCSPISGHTSVYWYQQALGLGLQFLLWYDEGEERNRGNFPPRFSGRQFPNYSSELNVNALELEDSALYLCASSRDSMNTEAFFGQGTRLTVV.

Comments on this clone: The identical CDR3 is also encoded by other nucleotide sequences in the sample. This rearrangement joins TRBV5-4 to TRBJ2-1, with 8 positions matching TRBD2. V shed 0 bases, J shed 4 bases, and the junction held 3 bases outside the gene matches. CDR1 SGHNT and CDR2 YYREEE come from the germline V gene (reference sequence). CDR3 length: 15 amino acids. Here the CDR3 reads CASSLGTSIYNEQFF. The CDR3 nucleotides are TGTGCCAGCAGCTTGGGGACTAGCATATACAATGAGCAGTTCTTC. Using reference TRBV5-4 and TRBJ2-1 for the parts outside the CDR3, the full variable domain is ETGVTQSPTHLIKTRGQQVTLRCSSQSGHNTVSWYQQALGQGPQFIFQYYREEENGRGNFPPRFSGLQFPNYSSELNVNALELDDSALYLCASSLGTSIYNEQFFGPGTRLTVL.

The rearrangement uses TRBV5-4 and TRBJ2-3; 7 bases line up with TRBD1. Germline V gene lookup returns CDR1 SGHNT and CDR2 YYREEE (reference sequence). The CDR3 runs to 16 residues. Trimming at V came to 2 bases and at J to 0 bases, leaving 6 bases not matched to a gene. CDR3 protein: CASSLRQGPSTDTQYF. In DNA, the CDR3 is TGTGCCAGCAGCTTAAGACAGGGACCTAGCACAGATACGCAGTATTTT.

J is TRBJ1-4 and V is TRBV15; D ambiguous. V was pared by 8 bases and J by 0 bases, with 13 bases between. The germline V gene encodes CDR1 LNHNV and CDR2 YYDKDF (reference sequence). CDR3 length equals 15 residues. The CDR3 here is CATARAPATNEKLFF. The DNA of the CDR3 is TGTGCCACCGCCCGAGCGCCCGCAACTAATGAAAAACTGTTTTTT.

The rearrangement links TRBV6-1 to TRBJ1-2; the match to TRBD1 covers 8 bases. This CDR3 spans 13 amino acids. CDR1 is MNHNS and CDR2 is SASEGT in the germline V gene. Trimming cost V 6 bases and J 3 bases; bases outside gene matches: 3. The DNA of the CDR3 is TGTGCCAGCAGCCTGGACAGGGACTATGGCTACACCTTC. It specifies CASSLDRDYGYTF.

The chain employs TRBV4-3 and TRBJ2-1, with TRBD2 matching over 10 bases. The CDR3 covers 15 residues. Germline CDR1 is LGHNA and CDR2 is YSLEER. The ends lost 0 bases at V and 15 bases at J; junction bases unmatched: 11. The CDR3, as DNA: TGCGCCAGCAGCCAAGATATAGCGGGAGGTCTAGGGGTGTTCTTC. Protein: CASSQDIAGGLGVFF.

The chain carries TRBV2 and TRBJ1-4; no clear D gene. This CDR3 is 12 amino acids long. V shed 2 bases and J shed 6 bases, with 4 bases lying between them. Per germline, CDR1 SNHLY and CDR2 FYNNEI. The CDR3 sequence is CASSERDEKLFF. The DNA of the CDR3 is TGTGCCAGCAGTGAACGGGATGAAAAACTGTTTTTT. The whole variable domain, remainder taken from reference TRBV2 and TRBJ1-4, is EPEVTQTPSHQVTQMGQEVILRCVPISNHLYFYWYRQILGQKVEFLVSFYNNEISEKSEIFDDQFSVERPDGSNFTLKIRSTKLEDSAMYFCASSERDEKLFFGSGTQLSVL.

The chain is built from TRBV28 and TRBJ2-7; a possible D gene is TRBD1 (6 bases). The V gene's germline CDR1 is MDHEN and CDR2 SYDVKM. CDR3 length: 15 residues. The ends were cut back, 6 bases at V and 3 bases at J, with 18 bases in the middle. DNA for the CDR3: TGTGCCAGCAGCCACCCAAGACAGGTGGTCTACGAGCAGTACTTC. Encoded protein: CASSHPRQVVYEQYF.

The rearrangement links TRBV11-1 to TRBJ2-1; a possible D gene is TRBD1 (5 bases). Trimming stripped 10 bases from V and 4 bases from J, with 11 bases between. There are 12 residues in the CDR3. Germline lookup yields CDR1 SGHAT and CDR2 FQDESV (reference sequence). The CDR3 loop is CAIFRQYNEQFF. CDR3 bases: TGTGCCATCTTCAGACAGTACAATGAGCAGTTCTTC.

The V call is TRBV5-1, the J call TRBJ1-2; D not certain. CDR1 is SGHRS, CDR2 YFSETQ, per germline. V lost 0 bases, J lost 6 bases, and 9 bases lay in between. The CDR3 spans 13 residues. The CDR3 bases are TGCGCCAGCAGCTTGGTCGCAGAGGATGGCTACACCTTC. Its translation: CASSLVAEDGYTF. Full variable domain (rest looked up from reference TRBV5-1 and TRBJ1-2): KAGVTQTPRYLIKTRGQQVTLSCSPISGHRSVSWYQQTPGQGLQFLFEYFSETQRNKGNFPGRFSGRQFSNSRSEMNVSTLELGDSALYLCASSLVAEDGYTFGSGTRLTVV.

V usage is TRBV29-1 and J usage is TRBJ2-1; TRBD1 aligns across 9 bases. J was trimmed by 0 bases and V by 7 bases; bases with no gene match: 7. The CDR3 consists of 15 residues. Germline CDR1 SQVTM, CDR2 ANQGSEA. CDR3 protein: CSGKPGQGSYNEQFF. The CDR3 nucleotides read TGCAGCGGAAAACCGGGACAGGGCTCCTACAATGAGCAGTTCTTC.

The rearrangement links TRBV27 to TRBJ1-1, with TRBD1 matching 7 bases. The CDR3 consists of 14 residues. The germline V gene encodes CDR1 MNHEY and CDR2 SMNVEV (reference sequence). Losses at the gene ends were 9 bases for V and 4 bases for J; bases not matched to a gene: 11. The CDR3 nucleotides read TGTGCCAGTGGGTCCGGGACAGTGGCCACTGAAGCTTTCTTT. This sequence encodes CASGSGTVATEAFF.

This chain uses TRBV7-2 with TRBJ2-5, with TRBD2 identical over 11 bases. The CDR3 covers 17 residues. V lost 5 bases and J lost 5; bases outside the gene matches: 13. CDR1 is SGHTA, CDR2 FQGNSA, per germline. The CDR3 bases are TGTGCCAGCAGCCGCCGGATTAGGTTAGCGGGAGGGGAGACCCAGTACTTC. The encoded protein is CASSRRIRLAGGETQYF. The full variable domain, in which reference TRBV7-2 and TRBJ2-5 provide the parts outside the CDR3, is GAGVSQSPSNKVTEKGKDVELRCDPISGHTALYWYRQSLGQGLEFLIYFQGNSAPDKSGLPSDRFSAERTGGSVSTLTIQRTQQEDSAVYLCASSRRIRLAGGETQYFGPGTRLLVL.

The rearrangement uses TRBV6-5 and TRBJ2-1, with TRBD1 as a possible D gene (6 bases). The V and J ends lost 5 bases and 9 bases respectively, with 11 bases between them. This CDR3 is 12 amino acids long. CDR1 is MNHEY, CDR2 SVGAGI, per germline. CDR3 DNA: TGTGCCAGCAGTCCGACAGGTTTTGAGCAGTTCTTC. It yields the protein CASSPTGFEQFF.

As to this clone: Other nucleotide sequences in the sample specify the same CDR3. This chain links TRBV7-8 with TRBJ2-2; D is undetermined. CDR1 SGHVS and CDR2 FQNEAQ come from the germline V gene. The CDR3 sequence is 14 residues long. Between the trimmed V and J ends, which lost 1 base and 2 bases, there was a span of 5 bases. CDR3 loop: CASSLGGNTGELFF. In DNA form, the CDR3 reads TGTGCCAGCAGCTTAGGGGGAAACACCGGGGAGCTGTTTTTT.

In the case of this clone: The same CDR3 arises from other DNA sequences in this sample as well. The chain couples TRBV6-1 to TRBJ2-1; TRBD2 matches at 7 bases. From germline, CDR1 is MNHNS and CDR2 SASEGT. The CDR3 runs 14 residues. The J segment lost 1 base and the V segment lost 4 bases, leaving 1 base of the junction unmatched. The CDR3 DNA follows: TGTGCCAGCAGTGGGCGGGGGTCCTACAATGAGCAGTTCTTC. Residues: CASSGRGSYNEQFF.

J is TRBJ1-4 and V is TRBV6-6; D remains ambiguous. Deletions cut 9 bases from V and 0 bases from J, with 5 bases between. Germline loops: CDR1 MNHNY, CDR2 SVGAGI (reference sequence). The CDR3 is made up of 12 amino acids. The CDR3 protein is CASQATNEKLFF. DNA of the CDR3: TGTGCCAGTCAAGCAACTAATGAAAAACTGTTTTTT.

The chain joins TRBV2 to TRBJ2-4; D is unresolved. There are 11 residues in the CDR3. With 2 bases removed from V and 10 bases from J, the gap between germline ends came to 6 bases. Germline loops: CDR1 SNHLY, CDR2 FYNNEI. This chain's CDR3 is CASSEIGIQYF. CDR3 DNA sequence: TGTGCCAGCAGTGAAATTGGGATTCAGTACTTC. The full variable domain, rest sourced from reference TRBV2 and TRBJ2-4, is EPEVTQTPSHQVTQMGQEVILRCVPISNHLYFYWYRQILGQKVEFLVSFYNNEISEKSEIFDDQFSVERPDGSNFTLKIRSTKLEDSAMYFCASSEIGIQYFGAGTRLSVL.

In nucleotides, the CDR3 is TGCGCCAGCAGTGAGTCCTGGCGGGAGCCCCAAAACGAGCAGTACTTC. Translated, it gives CASSESWREPQNEQYF. The chain joins TRBV10-2 to TRBJ2-7; 7 bases match TRBD2. Germline V CDR1 and CDR2: WSHSY, SAAADI. This CDR3 has 16 amino acids. Unmatched junction bases numbered 10, after V lost 0 bases and J lost 5 bases.

The CDR3 region has the DNA TGTGCCAGCACACTAGCGTCACGGGCATCGCAGTATTTT. Translation: CASTLASRASQYF. The chain carries TRBV6-1 and TRBJ2-3, with TRBD2 identical over 7 bases. V shed 7 bases, J shed 10 bases, and the junction held 11 bases outside the gene matches. Germline CDR1 MNHNS, CDR2 SASEGT. The length of the CDR3 is 13 residues.

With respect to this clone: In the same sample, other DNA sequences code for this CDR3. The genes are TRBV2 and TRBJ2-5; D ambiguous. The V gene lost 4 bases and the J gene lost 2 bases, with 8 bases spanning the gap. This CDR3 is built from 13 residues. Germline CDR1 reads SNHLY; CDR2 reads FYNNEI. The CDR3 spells CASSVNRQETQYF. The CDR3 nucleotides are TGTGCCAGCAGTGTGAATCGGCAAGAGACCCAGTACTTC.

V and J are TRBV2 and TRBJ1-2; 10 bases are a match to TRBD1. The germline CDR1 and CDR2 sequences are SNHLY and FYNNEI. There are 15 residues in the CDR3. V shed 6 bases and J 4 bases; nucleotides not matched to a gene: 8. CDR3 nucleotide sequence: TGTGCCAGCAGGGCCGGGACAGGGGTCGGCTATGGCTACACCTTC. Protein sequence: CASRAGTGVGYGYTF.

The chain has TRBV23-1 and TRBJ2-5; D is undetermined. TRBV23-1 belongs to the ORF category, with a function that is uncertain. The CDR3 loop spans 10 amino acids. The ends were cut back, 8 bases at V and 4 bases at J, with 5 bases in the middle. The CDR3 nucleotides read TGCGCCAGCCCTGGAGAGACCCAGTACTTC. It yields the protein CASPGETQYF.

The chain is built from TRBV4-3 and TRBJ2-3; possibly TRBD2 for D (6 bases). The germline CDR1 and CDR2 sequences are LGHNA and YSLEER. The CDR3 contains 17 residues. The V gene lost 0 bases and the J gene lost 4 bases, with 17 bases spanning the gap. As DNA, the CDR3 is TGCGCCAGCAGCCAAGATGGAGGCGGGGCTCCGCCAGATACGCAGTATTTT. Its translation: CASSQDGGGAPPDTQYF.